These T cell receptor beta chains were read from a single sample in a study of CD8 T cells in ankylosing spondylitis. MiXCR, run by TCRdb on the 5' RACE reads, gives a single entry per CDR3 protein. The repertoire consists of roughly 470,000 distinct CDR3 sequences, with 25% to 30% occurring once and the leading ten covering 0.89%. Material for sequencing was blood, either unsorted or a sorted T cell fraction (not recorded which). These receptors were collected from a male donor with ankylosing spondylitis. The CDR3 runs from the conserved cysteine through the conserved F or W. The order of the fields is clone size, J gene, D gene, V gene, CDR3 protein, CDR3 DNA. A D gene is named only where the DNA matches it firmly. Clone sizes are given selectively: once, few, many, or a class where the clone is expanded.

NA | TRBJ2-1 | TRBD2 | TRBV19 | CASSIGGAGDLYNEQFF | TGTGCCAGTAGTATAGGCGGAGCGGGAGACCTTTACAATGAGCAGTTCTTC
NA | TRBJ1-1 | NA | TRBV7-2 | CASSQNRVLDTEAFF | TGTGCCAGCAGCCAAAACAGGGTCTTGGACACTGAAGCTTTCTTT
many | TRBJ2-1 | NA | TRBV4-2 | CASRGGSSAYNEQFF | TGTGCCAGCAGGGGTGGGTCTAGCGCCTACAATGAGCAGTTCTTC
NA | TRBJ2-4 | TRBD2 | TRBV28 | CASSFDGGANQYF | TGTGCCAGCAGTTTTGACGGGGGGGCTAATCAGTACTTC
NA | TRBJ2-3 | NA | TRBV5-1 | CASSLAAVQDTQYF | TGCGCCAGCAGCTTGGCCGCAGTTCAGGATACGCAGTATTTT
NA | TRBJ1-1 | NA | TRBV19 | CASSAGVRTEAFF | TGTGCCAGTAGTGCAGGGGTCAGGACTGAAGCTTTCTTT
NA | TRBJ2-1 | NA | TRBV11-2 | CASSTRVGSHLYNEQFF | TGTGCCAGCAGCACAAGGGTGGGGTCACACTTATACAATGAGCAGTTCTTC
NA | TRBJ2-1 | NA | TRBV11-2 | CASSSTPESYNEQFF | TGTGCCAGCAGCTCGACGCCAGAGTCCTACAATGAGCAGTTCTTC
few | TRBJ2-5 | NA | TRBV9 | CASSVGAGLGETQYF | TGTGCCAGCAGCGTAGGCGCAGGACTGGGGGAGACCCAGTACTTC
few | TRBJ2-3 | NA | TRBV29-1 | CSVVGLADTQYF | TGCAGCGTTGTAGGTCTGGCAGATACGCAGTATTTT